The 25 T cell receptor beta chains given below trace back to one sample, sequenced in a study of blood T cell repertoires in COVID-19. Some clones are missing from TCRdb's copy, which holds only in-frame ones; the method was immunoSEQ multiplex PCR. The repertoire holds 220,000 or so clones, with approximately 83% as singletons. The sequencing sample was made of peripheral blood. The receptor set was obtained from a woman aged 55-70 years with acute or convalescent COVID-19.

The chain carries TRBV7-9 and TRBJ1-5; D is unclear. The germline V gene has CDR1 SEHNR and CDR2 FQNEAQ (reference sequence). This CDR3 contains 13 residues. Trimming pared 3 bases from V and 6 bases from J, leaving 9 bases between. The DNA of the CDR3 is TGTGCCAGCAGCTTCGGGTCCGGTCAGCCCCAGCATTTT. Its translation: CASSFGSGQPQHF.

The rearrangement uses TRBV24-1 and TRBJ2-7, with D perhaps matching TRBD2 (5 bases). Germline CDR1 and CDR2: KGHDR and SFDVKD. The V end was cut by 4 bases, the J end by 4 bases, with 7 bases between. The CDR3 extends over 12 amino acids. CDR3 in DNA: TGTGCCACCAGTGAACGGGGATACGAGCAGTACTTC. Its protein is CATSERGYEQYF.

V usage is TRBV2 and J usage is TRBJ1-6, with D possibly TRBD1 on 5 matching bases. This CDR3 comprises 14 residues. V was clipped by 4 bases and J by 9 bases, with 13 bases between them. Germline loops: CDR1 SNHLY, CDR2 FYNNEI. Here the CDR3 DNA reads TGTGCCAGCAGTGGACTGGGGGGTGGTTCACCCCTCCACTTT. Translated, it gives CASSGLGGGSPLHF.

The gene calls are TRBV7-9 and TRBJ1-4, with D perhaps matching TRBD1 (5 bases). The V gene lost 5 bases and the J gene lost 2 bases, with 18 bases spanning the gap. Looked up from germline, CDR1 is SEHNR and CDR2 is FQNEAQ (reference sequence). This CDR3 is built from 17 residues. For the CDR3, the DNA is TGTGCCAGCAGCCCTCGCGGGAGGGGACCCACTAATGAAAAACTGTTTTTT. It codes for CASSPRGRGPTNEKLFF. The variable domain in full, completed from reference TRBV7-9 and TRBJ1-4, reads DTGVSQNPRHKITKRGQNVTFRCDPISEHNRLYWYRQTLGQGPEFLTYFQNEAQLEKSRLLSDRFSAERPKGSFSTLEIQRTEQGDSAMYLCASSPRGRGPTNEKLFFGSGTQLSVL.

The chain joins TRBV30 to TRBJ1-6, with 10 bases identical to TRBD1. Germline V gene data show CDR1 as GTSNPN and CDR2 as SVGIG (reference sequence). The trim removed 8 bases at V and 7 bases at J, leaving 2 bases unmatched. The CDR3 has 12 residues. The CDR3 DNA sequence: TGTGCCGGGGGACAGGGGAATTCACCCCTCCACTTT. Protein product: CAGGQGNSPLHF.

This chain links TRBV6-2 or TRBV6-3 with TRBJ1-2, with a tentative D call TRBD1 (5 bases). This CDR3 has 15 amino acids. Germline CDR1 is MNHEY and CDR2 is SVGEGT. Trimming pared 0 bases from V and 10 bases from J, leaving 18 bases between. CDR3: CASSYSRGGSFVYTF. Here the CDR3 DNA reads TGTGCCAGCAGTTACTCTAGGGGAGGTAGCTTCGTCTACACCTTC.

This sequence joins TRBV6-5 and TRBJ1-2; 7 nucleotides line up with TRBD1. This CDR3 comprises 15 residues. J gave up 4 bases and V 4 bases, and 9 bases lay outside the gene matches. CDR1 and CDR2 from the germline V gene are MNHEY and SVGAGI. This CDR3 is CASSFTATGPYGYTF. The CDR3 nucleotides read TGTGCCAGCAGTTTTACCGCGACAGGGCCCTATGGCTACACCTTC.

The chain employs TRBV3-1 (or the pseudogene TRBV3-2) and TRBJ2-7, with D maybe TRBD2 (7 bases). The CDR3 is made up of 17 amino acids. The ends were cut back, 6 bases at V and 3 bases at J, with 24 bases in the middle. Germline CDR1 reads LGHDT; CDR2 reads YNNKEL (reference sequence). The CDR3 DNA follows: TGTGCCAGCAGTCATCCCACTAGGGGGGGGGTCTTCTACGAGCAGTACTTC. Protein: CASSHPTRGGVFYEQYF.

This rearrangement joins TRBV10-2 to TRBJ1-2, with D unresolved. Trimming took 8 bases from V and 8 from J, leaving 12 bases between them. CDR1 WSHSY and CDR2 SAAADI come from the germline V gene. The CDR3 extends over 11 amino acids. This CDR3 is CASAVLGGYTF. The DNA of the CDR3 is TGCGCCAGCGCCGTTCTGGGCGGCTACACCTTC.

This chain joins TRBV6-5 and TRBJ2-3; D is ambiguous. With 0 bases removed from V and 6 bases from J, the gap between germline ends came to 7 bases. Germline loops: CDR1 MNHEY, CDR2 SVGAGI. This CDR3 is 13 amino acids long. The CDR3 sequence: CASSYSRSDTQYF. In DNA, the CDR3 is TGTGCCAGCAGTTACTCTCGTAGCGATACGCAGTATTTT.

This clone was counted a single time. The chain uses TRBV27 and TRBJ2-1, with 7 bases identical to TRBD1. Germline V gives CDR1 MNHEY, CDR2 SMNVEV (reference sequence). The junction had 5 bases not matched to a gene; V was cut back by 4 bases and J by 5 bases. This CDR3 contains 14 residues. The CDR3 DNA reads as TGTGCCAGCAGTTGGATTACAGGGGACAATGAGCAGTTCTTC. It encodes CASSWITGDNEQFF.

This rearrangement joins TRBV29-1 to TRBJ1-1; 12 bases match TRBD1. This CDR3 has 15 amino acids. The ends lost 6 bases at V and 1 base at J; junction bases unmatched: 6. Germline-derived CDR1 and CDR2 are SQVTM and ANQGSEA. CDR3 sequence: CSVEGQGAWNTEAFF. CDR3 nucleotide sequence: TGCAGCGTGGAGGGACAGGGGGCTTGGAACACTGAAGCTTTCTTT.

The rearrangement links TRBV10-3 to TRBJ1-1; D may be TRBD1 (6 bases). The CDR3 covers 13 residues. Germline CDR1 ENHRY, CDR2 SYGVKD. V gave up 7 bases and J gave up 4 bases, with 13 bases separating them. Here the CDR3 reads CAIMGAGATEAFF. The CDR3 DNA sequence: TGTGCCATCATGGGGGCCGGGGCCACTGAAGCTTTCTTT.

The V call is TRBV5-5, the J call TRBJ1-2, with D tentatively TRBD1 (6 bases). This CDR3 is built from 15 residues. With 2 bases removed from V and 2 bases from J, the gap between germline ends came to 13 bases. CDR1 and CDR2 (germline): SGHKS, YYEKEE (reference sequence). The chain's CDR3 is CASSLSGVGNYGYTF. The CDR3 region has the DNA TGTGCCAGCAGCTTATCAGGGGTGGGAAACTATGGCTACACCTTC.

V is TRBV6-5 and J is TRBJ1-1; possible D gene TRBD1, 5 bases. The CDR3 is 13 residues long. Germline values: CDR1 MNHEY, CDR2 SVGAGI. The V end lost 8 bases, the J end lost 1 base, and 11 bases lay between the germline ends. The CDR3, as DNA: TGTGCCAGCGGGGCAGGGCAGAACACTGAAGCTTTCTTT. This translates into CASGAGQNTEAFF.

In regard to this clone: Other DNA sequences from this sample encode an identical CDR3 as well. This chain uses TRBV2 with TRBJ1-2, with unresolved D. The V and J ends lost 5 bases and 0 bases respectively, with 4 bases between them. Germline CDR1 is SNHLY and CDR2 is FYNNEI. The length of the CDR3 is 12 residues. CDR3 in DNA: TGTGCCAGCAGTACAGCTAACTATGGCTACACCTTC. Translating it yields CASSTANYGYTF. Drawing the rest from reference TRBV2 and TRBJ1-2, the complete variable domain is EPEVTQTPSHQVTQMGQEVILRCVPISNHLYFYWYRQILGQKVEFLVSFYNNEISEKSEIFDDQFSVERPDGSNFTLKIRSTKLEDSAMYFCASSTANYGYTFGSGTRLTVV.

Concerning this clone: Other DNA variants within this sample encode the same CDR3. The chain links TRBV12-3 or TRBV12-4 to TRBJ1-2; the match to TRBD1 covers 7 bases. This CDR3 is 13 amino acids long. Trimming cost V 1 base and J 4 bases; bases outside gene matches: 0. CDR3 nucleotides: TGTGCCAGCAGTTTAGAGGGGGCCTATGGCTACACCTTC. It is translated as CASSLEGAYGYTF.

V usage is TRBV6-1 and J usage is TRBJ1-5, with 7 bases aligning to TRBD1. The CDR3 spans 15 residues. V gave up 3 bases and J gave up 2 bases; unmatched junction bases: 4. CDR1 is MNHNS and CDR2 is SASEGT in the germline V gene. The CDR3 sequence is CASSDNQGGNQPQHF. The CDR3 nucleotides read TGTGCCAGCAGTGACAACCAGGGGGGCAATCAGCCCCAGCATTTT.

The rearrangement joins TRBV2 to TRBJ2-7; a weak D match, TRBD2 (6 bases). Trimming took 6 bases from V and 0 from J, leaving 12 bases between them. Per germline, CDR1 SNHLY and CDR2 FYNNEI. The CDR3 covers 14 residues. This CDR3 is CASRPGDISYEQYF. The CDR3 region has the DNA TGTGCCAGCAGGCCGGGGGATATCTCCTACGAGCAGTACTTC. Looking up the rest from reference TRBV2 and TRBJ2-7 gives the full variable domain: EPEVTQTPSHQVTQMGQEVILRCVPISNHLYFYWYRQILGQKVEFLVSFYNNEISEKSEIFDDQFSVERPDGSNFTLKIRSTKLEDSAMYFCASRPGDISYEQYFGPGTRLTVT.

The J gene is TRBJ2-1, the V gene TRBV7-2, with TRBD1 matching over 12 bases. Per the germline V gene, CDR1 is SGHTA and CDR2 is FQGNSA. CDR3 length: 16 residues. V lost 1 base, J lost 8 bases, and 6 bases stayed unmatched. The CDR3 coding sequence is TGTGCCAGCAGCTTAGTAGGGACAGGGGGCCTTTATGAGCAGTTCTTC. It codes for CASSLVGTGGLYEQFF.

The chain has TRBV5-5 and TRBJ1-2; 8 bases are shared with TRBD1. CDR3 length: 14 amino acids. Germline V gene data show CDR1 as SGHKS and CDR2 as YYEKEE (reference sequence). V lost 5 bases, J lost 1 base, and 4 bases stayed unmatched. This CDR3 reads CASSWDRSNYGYTF. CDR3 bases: TGTGCCAGCAGTTGGGACAGGAGTAACTATGGCTACACCTTC. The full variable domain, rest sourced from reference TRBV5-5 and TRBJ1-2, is DAGVTQSPTHLIKTRGQQVTLRCSPISGHKSVSWYQQVLGQGPQFIFQYYEKEERGRGNFPDRFSARQFPNYSSELNVNALLLGDSALYLCASSWDRSNYGYTFGSGTRLTVV.

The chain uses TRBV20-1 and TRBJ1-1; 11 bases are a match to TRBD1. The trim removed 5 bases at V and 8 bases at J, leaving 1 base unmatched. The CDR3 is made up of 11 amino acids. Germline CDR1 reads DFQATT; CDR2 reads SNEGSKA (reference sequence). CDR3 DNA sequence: TGCAGTGCTGGGGACAGGGGGGAAGCTTTCTTT. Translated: CSAGDRGEAFF.

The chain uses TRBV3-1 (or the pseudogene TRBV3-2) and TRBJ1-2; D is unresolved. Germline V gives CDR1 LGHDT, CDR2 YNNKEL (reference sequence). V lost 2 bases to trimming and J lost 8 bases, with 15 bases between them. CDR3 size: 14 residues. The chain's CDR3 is CASSQYLLTRGYTF. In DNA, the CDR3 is TGTGCCAGCAGCCAATACCTCTTAACCCGGGGCTACACCTTC.

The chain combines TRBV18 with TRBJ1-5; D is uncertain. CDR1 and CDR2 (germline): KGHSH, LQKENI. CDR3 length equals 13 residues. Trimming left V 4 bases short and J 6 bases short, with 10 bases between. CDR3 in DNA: TGTGCCAGCTCACGAGGTACGGGTCAGCCCCAGCATTTT. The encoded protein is CASSRGTGQPQHF. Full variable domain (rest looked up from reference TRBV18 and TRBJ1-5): NAGVMQNPRHLVRRRGQEARLRCSPMKGHSHVYWYRQLPEEGLKFMVYLQKENIIDESGMPKERFSAEFPKEGPSILRIQQVVRGDSAAYFCASSRGTGQPQHFGDGTRLSIL.

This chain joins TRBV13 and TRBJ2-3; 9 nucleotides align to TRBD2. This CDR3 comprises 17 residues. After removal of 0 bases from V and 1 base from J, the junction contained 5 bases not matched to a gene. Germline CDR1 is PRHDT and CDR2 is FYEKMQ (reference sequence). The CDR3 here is CASSLGIASGGTDTQYF. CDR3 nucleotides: TGTGCCAGCAGCTTAGGGATCGCTAGCGGGGGCACAGATACGCAGTATTTT.